The rows below give T cell receptor beta chains drawn from one sample of a study of OX40 agonist ivuxolimab in advanced cancers. Method: immunoSEQ multiplex PCR; TCRdb's copy keeps in-frame clones and lacks some. This sample has 60,000 or so clones, with about 84% found just once. The sample consisted of CD4+ or CD8+ T cells sorted from blood, taken in a trial of the OX40 agonist ivuxolimab. The source is an adult with an advanced solid tumor such as melanoma, head and neck, liver or kidney cancer. The CDR3 runs from the conserved cysteine through the conserved F or W. Fields, in order: CDR3 DNA, CDR3 protein, V gene, J gene, clone size, D gene. A D gene is named only where the DNA matches it firmly. Expanded clones get a size class; other rows say once, few or many, or leave the size out.

CDR3nt: TGTGCCAGCAGTTCGCGGATACAAGAGACCCAGTACTTC
CDR3aa: CASSSRIQETQYF
v_gene: TRBV2
j_gene: TRBJ2-5
abundance: -
d_gene: -

CDR3nt: TGTGCCAGCAGCTTCGGGACAGAAAACATTCAGTACTTC
CDR3aa: CASSFGTENIQYF
v_gene: TRBV11-2
j_gene: TRBJ2-4
abundance: -
d_gene: TRBD1

CDR3nt: TGTGCCAGCAGCTCCCCCGTGGGGGGGGCCTCTTTCTTT
CDR3aa: CASSSPVGGASFF
v_gene: TRBV7-2
j_gene: TRBJ1-1
abundance: -
d_gene: -

CDR3nt: TGTGCCAGCAGCGTATACTCCGGGACTGAAGCTTTCTTT
CDR3aa: CASSVYSGTEAFF
v_gene: TRBV9
j_gene: TRBJ1-1
abundance: -
d_gene: -

CDR3nt: TGTGCCAGCTCACCACCGTCGGACTCCCAGGGGCAGTACTTC
CDR3aa: CASSPPSDSQGQYF
v_gene: TRBV18
j_gene: TRBJ2-7
abundance: -
d_gene: -

CDR3nt: TGTGCCAGCAGTGAACACGGACAGCACACTGAAGCTTTCTTT
CDR3aa: CASSEHGQHTEAFF
v_gene: TRBV28
j_gene: TRBJ1-1
abundance: -
d_gene: -

CDR3nt: TGTGCCAGTAGTATCGTACAGGGAGAAGAGAGCAATCAGCCCCAGCATTTT
CDR3aa: CASSIVQGEESNQPQHF
v_gene: TRBV19
j_gene: TRBJ1-5
abundance: -
d_gene: -

CDR3nt: TGTGCCAGCAGTGAATGGGACAGGGGGAACGAGCAGTACTTC
CDR3aa: CASSEWDRGNEQYF
v_gene: TRBV27
j_gene: TRBJ2-7
abundance: -
d_gene: TRBD1

CDR3nt: TGCGCCAGCAGCTTACAGGGGCAGGATCAGCCCCAGCATTTT
CDR3aa: CASSLQGQDQPQHF
v_gene: TRBV10-2
j_gene: TRBJ1-5
abundance: -
d_gene: TRBD1

CDR3nt: TGTGCCAGCACCCCGATGGGTTCCACAGATACGCAGTATTTT
CDR3aa: CASTPMGSTDTQYF
v_gene: TRBV28
j_gene: TRBJ2-3
abundance: -
d_gene: -

CDR3nt: TGTGCCACCAGCAGAGTAGGGACAGGAATCGCAACCAATGAAAAACTGTTTTTT
CDR3aa: CATSRVGTGIATNEKLFF
v_gene: TRBV15
j_gene: TRBJ1-4
abundance: -
d_gene: TRBD1

CDR3nt: TGTGCCAGCCAGGGAGATCTCAGTAGCGCTGAAGCTTTCTTT
CDR3aa: CASQGDLSSAEAFF
v_gene: TRBV19
j_gene: TRBJ1-1
abundance: -
d_gene: -

CDR3nt: TGTGCCAGCTCCCTCGGGACTAGCGGGGATGAGCAGTTCTTC
CDR3aa: CASSLGTSGDEQFF
v_gene: TRBV18
j_gene: TRBJ2-1
abundance: -
d_gene: TRBD2

CDR3nt: TGCGCCAGCAGCTTGGAGGGGACAGTCCAAGAGACCCAGTACTTC
CDR3aa: CASSLEGTVQETQYF
v_gene: TRBV5-1
j_gene: TRBJ2-5
abundance: few
d_gene: TRBD1

CDR3nt: TGCGCCAGCAGCCAAGAAGGTAACGGTCTGAGAGAGCAGTACTTC
CDR3aa: CASSQEGNGLREQYF
v_gene: TRBV4-3
j_gene: TRBJ2-7
abundance: -
d_gene: -

CDR3nt: TGTGCCAGCAAGATCTGGGGTAATTCACCCCTCCACTTT
CDR3aa: CASKIWGNSPLHF
v_gene: TRBV6-5
j_gene: TRBJ1-6
abundance: medium-sized
d_gene: -

CDR3nt: TGTGCCAGCAGCCTCAAGGGGGCCCAGCATTTT
CDR3aa: CASSLKGAQHF
v_gene: TRBV7-9
j_gene: TRBJ1-5
abundance: -
d_gene: -

CDR3nt: TGCGCCAGCAGCGGGGGGGTGGATCAGCCCCAGCATTTT
CDR3aa: CASSGGVDQPQHF
v_gene: TRBV5-1
j_gene: TRBJ1-5
abundance: -
d_gene: -

CDR3nt: TGCGCCAGCAGCGGTGGGACAGGGGGCCCACAAGAGACCCAGTACTTC
CDR3aa: CASSGGTGGPQETQYF
v_gene: TRBV5-1
j_gene: TRBJ2-5
abundance: -
d_gene: TRBD1

CDR3nt: TGTGCCAGCAGTTGGACAGGAAAGCAGTTCTTC
CDR3aa: CASSWTGKQFF
v_gene: TRBV27
j_gene: TRBJ2-1
abundance: -
d_gene: TRBD1

CDR3nt: TGTGCCAGCAGCTTGGCGGGTACTGAAGCTTTCTTT
CDR3aa: CASSLAGTEAFF
v_gene: TRBV7-9
j_gene: TRBJ1-1
abundance: -
d_gene: -

CDR3nt: TGTCTGATGGACGCAAACTATGGCTACACCTTC
CDR3aa: CLMDANYGYTF
v_gene: TRBV30
j_gene: TRBJ1-2
abundance: -
d_gene: -